This T cell receptor (beta chain) is drawn from a study of cytomegalovirus exposure and HLA in healthy donors (dated by TCRdb to about 2017). Broadly, across the study: In an earlier analysis of under 750 of the donors, 250 to 300 Gb of sequence data and 95 million to 130 million unique TCR beta sequences from roughly 180 million T cells were reported. About 300 gigabases of sequencing data and some 85 million unique TCR sequences were included in an early release covering 500 to 750 HLA-typed donors. Of the roughly 400 genotyped donors, approximately 80% were placed in the genetic ancestry cluster associated with self-reported Caucasian donors. The study aimed to test whether signatures of past pathogen exposure could be identified by cataloging public T cell receptors. Using immunosequencing, the study profiled T cell repertoires from approximately 700 subjects and related those repertoires to cytomegalovirus serostatus. Along with the approximately 700-subject first cohort, a separate validation cohort of over a hundred different subjects was used. The study combined high-throughput TCR immunosequencing, statistical association of individual TCRs with disease status, and machine learning to predict cytomegalovirus infection status. In a later analysis, previously published TCR beta repertoires from roughly 710 donors were re-analyzed and high-resolution HLA genotyping was added so that TCR occurrence patterns could be studied. Rather than using new phenotypic data, the later analysis identified candidate immune exposures from TCR beta sequences and from how often those sequences occurred across donors. To decide whether each TCR beta V gene segment behaved as functional or pseudogenic, an earlier analysis of approximately 590 of the donors relied on high-throughput TCR beta sequencing. Alongside the repertoire data, information on donor age, sex, ethnicity and CMV serostatus was compiled. A later genetic analysis used genome-wide SNP genotypes for about 65% of the 666 donors, treating that subset as a discovery cohort. All discovery cohort repertoires had been generated using a single sequencing platform. HLA typing included class I and class II loci at four-digit resolution. The number of donors typed differed by locus, with roughly 629-640 for A, B, C, DRB1 and DQB1, around 560 for DQA1, nearly 610 for DPA1, and under 490 for DPB1. Because of strong linkage in the cohort, five DR-DQ haplotypes were treated as single units for association and clustering. On average, roughly 250,000 unique TCR beta nucleotide sequences were sequenced per donor among more than 350 genotyped donors of the cohort, with 15% to 20% of those sequences being non-productive. Results and caveats for the whole study, not just this receptor: Most TCR sequences were observed very rarely across donors, whereas some public TCRs were present in many individuals. The study gave a list of about 170 TCR beta chains associated with cytomegalovirus. An association between a missense DCLRE1C variant and V-gene and J-gene trimming of TCR beta chains was found in a later genetic analysis and replicated in an independent cohort. A later analysis found that TCR association rates varied across HLA loci, with DRB1 alleles showing the most associated TCRs and HLA-C alleles the fewest. Cytomegalovirus status was reported to be diagnosed by the classifier with high specificity and sensitivity in both the original and validation cohorts. In vitro tests confirmed that a few of the cytomegalovirus-associated TCR beta chains recognize cytomegalovirus antigens. Some IMGT-functional V segments, including TRBV6-2 and TRBV6-3, could not be told apart with the 87-base-pair reads, so those segments were excluded. Linkage disequilibrium might explain the correlated functional status among segregating V segments, but an unknown experimental factor could not be ruled out. When HLA alleles, especially DR and DQ, strongly co-occurred, attributing TCR associations to individual alleles was difficult. The authors suggested that the approach could potentially be generalized to other disease states and immunological phenotypes. In an earlier analysis of some 550 of the donors, most TCR beta V segments were observed in productive rearrangements about 87% or about 30% of the time, broadly matching IMGT annotations. Several of the top co-occurrence clusters appeared to be linked to parvovirus B19, influenza, CMV and Epstein-Barr virus, according to a later analysis. At a false discovery rate of 0.05, a later analysis linked some 18,000 TCR beta sequences to specific HLA alleles. A further reported finding was that TCR beta sequences accurately predicted the HLA-A and HLA-B alleles for most subjects in the first cohort. In a later analysis, most CMV-associated TCR beta chains were found to appear HLA-restricted, with HLA associations seemingly driven largely by CMV exposure. Because counts were too low, roughly 18 rarely observed V segments, including chromosome 9 orphons, were left out of the earlier analysis of roughly 600 of the donors. A group of highly shared sequence variants was considered likely to be a technical artifact of the sequencing pipeline. Sequencing depth was assumed to be roughly uniform across donors in the presence/absence analyses, though that assumption may not hold. In this cohort, only TCR beta chains were sequenced, and detectable features were limited by the absence of alpha or paired-chain data. A later genetic analysis reported fewer N-insertions in productive TCRs among donors in an Asian-associated ancestry cluster than the approximately 700-donor mean. Compared with equally common non-associated chains, HLA-associated TCR beta chains in a later analysis were more clonally expanded and had lower generation probabilities. CMV serostatus was the only immune exposure information available for the cohort. HLA typing was unavailable for some donors at each locus, so association tests used only the typed subset.

The cohort consisted of hundreds of healthy bone marrow donors. At the time of sampling, every cohort member was nominally healthy, though immune exposures that went unrecorded were likely present. The donor tested CMV seropositive and was one of the 289 seropositive cohort members. A peripheral blood sample was provided by each donor, and peripheral blood mononuclear cells were used for TCR beta sequencing. Genomic DNA was extracted from the blood cell samples with the Qiagen DNeasy Blood Extraction Kit. Libraries were prepared through the immunoSEQ multiplex PCR assay. For the multiplex PCR, a mixture combining 60 forward primers for TCR Vbeta segments and 13 reverse primers for TCR Jbeta segments was used. Amplification of the CDR3 region of rearranged TCR beta genes was performed with a multiplex PCR assay on genomic DNA. The Illumina HiSeq System was used to sequence the amplified TCR beta libraries as 87-base-pair reads. Under the source paper's analysis protocol: A later analysis tallied about 77 million unique TCR beta chains across the 600 to 700 repertoires, and about 10 million of those chains were shared by two or more donors. A nearest-neighbor algorithm error-corrected the raw reads and collapsed the reads into unique sequences, merging closely related sequences to remove PCR and sequencing errors. V, D and J gene segments were assigned by aligning CDR3 sequences to IMGT reference sequences. For a sequence to be retained, a match of at least six nucleotides to both a V gene segment and a J gene segment was required. Rearrangements were called productive when the CDR3 lacked stop codons and stayed in frame with V and J; all others were non-productive. Following IMGT convention, CDR3 was defined as the stretch from the second conserved V-encoded cysteine to the conserved J-encoded phenylalanine. The earlier analysis of a few hundred of the donors excluded sequences that lacked an unambiguous match to a single V gene segment. An earlier analysis of 500 to 700 of the donors classified V segments as functional when productive rearrangements were above 56.7% and as segregating when the standard deviation between donors was above 5%. A statistical classification framework was built for diagnosing cytomegalovirus status from the catalog of TCR beta chain sequences. A later analysis assigned V and J genes by comparing TCR nucleotide sequences with IMGT/GENE-DB human TR gene sequences. The TCRdist pipeline was used in a later analysis to assign CDR3 sequences and most-parsimonious VDJ recombination scenarios. In a later analysis, each TCR beta chain was defined by its CDR3 amino acid sequence together with its V-gene family, and reads without a unique V-gene family were excluded. To address suspected cross-contamination and a sequencing artifact, a later analysis removed a few hundred highly shared, low-generation-probability nucleotide sequences. For each public chain, a later analysis derived a clonal expansion index from normalized ranks of inferred template counts within each repertoire. A later analysis computed generation probabilities with a VDJ recombination model fitted to out-of-frame rearrangements, and checked the results against IGoR. In a later analysis, TCR-TCR, TCR-HLA and TCR-CMV co-occurrence was scored with hypergeometric tests, and a repertoire-size bias correction was applied to TCR pairs. To estimate false discovery rates, a later analysis permuted the HLA or CMV assignments 20 times. In a later analysis, co-occurring TCRs were grouped using DBSCAN, and TCRdist sequence similarity was added for clustering within HLA-allele-positive subsets. Repertoires with fewer than 30,000 or more than 120,000 public chains were left out of co-occurrence clustering, as were about five repertoires with anomalous nucleotide sharing. The clones in this table, taken by TCRdb from immuneACCESS, are in-frame only. Not every clone is retained; where verified, under half of the shortfall comes from an unresolved V gene, and the cause of the rest is unknown. The V and J calls and the clone size are those of that table, but D and trimming were determined from the DNA. The sample table holds about 100,000 clones, of which 70% to 80% were seen once. The ten largest account for 15% to 20% of the sample.

This clone was observed a few times. This receptor's antigen is unknown. No qualities accompany the bases; no much larger clone lies one base away. From a lookup of the germline V gene (reference sequence), CDR1 and CDR2 are LNHNV and YYDKDF. Compared with germline, V lacks 1 base and J lacks 2 bases; bases without a gene match: 5. Reading from cysteine to phenylalanine, the CDR3 counts 16 amino acids. Only the CDR3 portion is preserved as DNA: 48 bases, with reading frame beginning at the first base. The sequence is built from TRBV15 and TRBJ2-1; 7 bases in the junction line up with TRBD1. The sample was PBMCs. The source is a woman aged 60 to 75 in good health and CMV-seropositive. The CDR3 region has the sequence CATSRGTGRTYNEQFF. The nucleotide sequence is TGTGCCACCAGCAGAGGGACAGGAAGAACCTACAATGAGCAGTTCTTC.